These 22 T cell receptor beta chains were sequenced from one sample in a study of CD8+ T cells in alopecia areata (dated by TCRdb to 2017 to 2018). The method behind the library was the immunoSEQ multiplex PCR assay. For TCR sequencing, RNA was extracted from every sample and reverse transcribed into cDNA to serve as template. TCRdb retrieved this table from immuneACCESS and kept in-frame rearrangements only. Not all clones are present; in checked studies, unresolved V genes account for under half, and no reason is known for the remainder. The sample table lists about 76,000 clones, around 67% of them with a count of one. The ten largest clonotypes hold 20% to 25% of the sample. Taken with the paper, the label for time point translates to: about 25 weeks on oral tofacitinib. This specimen's treatment or condition label, interpreted: oral pan-JAK inhibitor, 5-10 mg twice daily. Sequenced material: CD8+ T cells sorted from blood, taken at week 24, from a patient treated with tofacitinib. The receptor set was obtained from a human donor with alopecia areata.

The chain is built from TRBV27 and TRBJ1-5; D gene ambiguous. There are 14 residues in the CDR3. Between the trimmed V and J ends, which lost 3 bases and 5 bases, there was a span of 11 bases. Germline assignment: CDR1 MNHEY and CDR2 SMNVEV (reference sequence). CDR3 amino acids: CASSFMGSDQPQHF. CDR3 DNA: TGTGCCAGCAGTTTTATGGGGAGTGATCAGCCCCAGCATTTT.

V and J are TRBV27 and TRBJ2-5, with D unresolved. Germline-derived CDR1 and CDR2 are MNHEY and SMNVEV (reference sequence). V lost 3 bases, J lost 4 bases, and 12 bases lay in between. The length of the CDR3 is 14 residues. In nucleotides, the CDR3 is TGTGCCAGCAGTTTGAACACAATCGGAGAGACCCAGTACTTC. Protein: CASSLNTIGETQYF.

The CDR3 sequence is CSVGLGGEQFF. The DNA of the CDR3 is TGCAGCGTTGGCTTGGGGGGAGAGCAGTTCTTC. The chain recombines TRBV29-1 with TRBJ2-1; TRBD2 might be the D (6 bases). V gave up 4 bases and J gave up 10 bases, with 11 bases separating them. Per germline, CDR1 SQVTM and CDR2 ANQGSEA. CDR3 length: 11 residues.

There are a few counts of this clone. This chain joins TRBV4-1 and TRBJ1-2, with D unclear. Trimming shortened V by 0 bases and J by 4 bases, and 6 bases separated the two germline ends. The CDR3 contains 13 residues. Per the germline V gene, CDR1 is MGHRA and CDR2 is YSYEKL. CDR3 amino acids: CASSQEMSYGYTF. The CDR3 DNA follows: TGCGCCAGCAGCCAAGAAATGTCCTATGGCTACACCTTC.

The sample holds one count of this clone. This chain connects TRBV27 to TRBJ1-2; 9 bases align to TRBD1. The CDR3 runs 14 residues. Germline V gene data show CDR1 as MNHEY and CDR2 as SMNVEV (reference sequence). The trim removed 5 bases at V and 2 bases at J, leaving 3 bases unmatched. In nucleotides, the CDR3 is TGTGCCAGCAGTGACAGGGGGACCAACTATGGCTACACCTTC. Its protein product is CASSDRGTNYGYTF.

V usage is TRBV5-6 and J usage is TRBJ2-5, with D perhaps given as TRBD1 or TRBD2 (7 bases each). This CDR3 comprises 12 residues. The V gene's germline CDR1 is SGHDT and CDR2 YYEEEE. V dropped 4 bases and J dropped 10 bases, with 14 bases sitting between them. The CDR3 loop is CASSPGRGLQYF. The CDR3 coding sequence is TGTGCCAGCAGCCCGGGGAGGGGGCTCCAGTACTTC.

The genes are TRBV4-1 and TRBJ2-7; D remains ambiguous. With 5 bases removed from V and 4 bases from J, the gap between germline ends came to 6 bases. Germline V gene data show CDR1 as MGHRA and CDR2 as YSYEKL. The CDR3 length is 11 residues. The DNA for the CDR3 is TGCGCCAGCAGCGCGAATTACGAGCAGTACTTC. This translates into CASSANYEQYF.

This sequence joins TRBV29-1 and TRBJ2-1; the D gene is possibly TRBD2 (6 bases). This CDR3 has 13 amino acids. Trimming shortened V by 4 bases and J by 0 bases, and 7 bases separated the two germline ends. In germline, CDR1 is SQVTM, CDR2 ANQGSEA. CDR3 bases: TGCAGCGTTGTAGCGGACTCCTACAATGAGCAGTTCTTC. Its protein is CSVVADSYNEQFF.

This rearrangement joins TRBV15 to TRBJ2-1, with D possibly being TRBD1 or TRBD2 (5 bases each). V was clipped by 1 base and J by 2 bases, with 12 bases between them. The germline CDR1 and CDR2 sequences are LNHNV and YYDKDF (reference sequence). The CDR3 covers 16 residues. CDR3 in amino acids: CATSRVDGATYNEQFF. The CDR3 DNA is TGTGCCACCAGCAGAGTGGACGGGGCCACCTACAATGAGCAGTTCTTC.

This rearrangement joins TRBV25-1 to TRBJ2-5, with no clear D. The ends were cut back, 11 bases at V and 1 base at J, with 14 bases in the middle. The V gene's germline CDR1 is MGHDK and CDR2 SYGVNS. The CDR3 runs 13 residues. CDR3 region: CACGDISQETQYF. In DNA form, the CDR3 reads TGTGCCTGCGGTGATATCAGCCAAGAGACCCAGTACTTC.

V is TRBV9 and J is TRBJ2-1; 11 bases fit TRBD2. The trim removed 5 bases at V and 7 bases at J, leaving 5 bases unmatched. CDR1 and CDR2 (germline): SGDLS, YYNGEE. This CDR3 region has 14 residues. The CDR3 DNA reads TGTGCCAGCAGTACGGCTAGCGGGGGGAATGAGCAGTTCTTC. Translation gives CASSTASGGNEQFF.

The rearrangement links TRBV28 to TRBJ2-7; D is undetermined. The CDR3 consists of 10 residues. CDR1 MDHEN and CDR2 SYDVKM come from the germline V gene. Trimming left V 5 bases short and J 7 bases short, with 6 bases between. Here the CDR3 DNA reads TGTGCCAGCAGTGACGTGGAGCAGTACTTC. Amino acids: CASSDVEQYF.

The chain recombines TRBV7-9 with TRBJ1-2, with D unresolved. CDR1 is SEHNR, CDR2 FQNEAQ, per germline (reference sequence). Trimming pared 2 bases from V and 8 bases from J, leaving 18 bases between. The CDR3 spans 15 residues. The CDR3 DNA reads as TGTGCCAGCAGCTTAATGGCGGAGACGGATGGGGGCTACACCTTC. This codes for CASSLMAETDGGYTF.

This chain links TRBV7-3 with TRBJ2-6, with D possibly being TRBD1 (5 bases). CDR3 length: 14 residues. Trimming shortened V by 8 bases and J by 12 bases, and 20 bases separated the two germline ends. CDR1 is SGHTA and CDR2 is FQGTGA in the germline V gene. This CDR3 is CASPRRGYPIVLTF. CDR3 coding DNA: TGTGCCAGCCCCCGAAGGGGCTACCCTATCGTCCTGACTTTC.

DNA for the CDR3: TGTGCCAGCAGTTCAACAGGGGAAGAGACCCAGTACTTC. Encoded protein: CASSSTGEETQYF. The rearrangement links TRBV27 to TRBJ2-5; the match to TRBD1 covers 7 bases. The CDR3 has 13 residues. V was pared by 4 bases and J by 3 bases, with 2 bases of the junction left unmatched. The V gene's germline CDR1 is MNHEY and CDR2 SMNVEV (reference sequence).

This sequence joins TRBV6-5 and TRBJ1-1; 7 bases agree with TRBD1. Germline values: CDR1 MNHEY, CDR2 SVGAGI. The CDR3 loop spans 15 amino acids. After removal of 4 bases from V and 1 base from J, the junction contained 6 bases not matched to a gene. CDR3 sequence: CASSSRDSANTEAFF. CDR3 DNA: TGTGCCAGCAGTTCCAGGGACAGTGCGAACACTGAAGCTTTCTTT.

This clone has just a few counts. The chain carries TRBV4-3 and TRBJ2-3; D is possibly TRBD1 (7 bases). Germline lookup yields CDR1 LGHNA and CDR2 YSLEER. This CDR3 is built from 15 residues. Trimming cost V 0 bases and J 5 bases, with 12 bases left between them. Here the CDR3 DNA reads TGCGCCAGCAGCCAAGATTCAGGGGGAGGAGATACGCAGTATTTT. This codes for CASSQDSGGGDTQYF.

The J gene is TRBJ1-4, the V gene TRBV7-3; D is perhaps TRBD1 (5 bases). Germline V gives CDR1 SGHTA, CDR2 FQGTGA. This CDR3 is 15 amino acids long. Trimming shortened V by 0 bases and J by 7 bases, and 12 bases separated the two germline ends. The CDR3 here is CASSLTSMGGEKLFF. The CDR3, as DNA: TGTGCCAGCAGCTTAACTTCGATGGGGGGTGAAAAACTGTTTTTT.

This clone was found a few times. The chain uses TRBV7-2 and TRBJ2-7; a weak D match, TRBD2 (5 bases). Trimming took off 6 bases at V and 4 bases at J, with 19 bases between the two ends. From germline, CDR1 is SGHTA and CDR2 FQGNSA. The CDR3 is made up of 15 amino acids. CDR3 sequence: CASSEFGGPDYEQYF. The CDR3 region has the DNA TGTGCCAGCAGTGAGTTTGGCGGGCCCGATTACGAGCAGTACTTC.

The chain's CDR3 is CASSQDRAGTYEQYF. The CDR3 DNA reads as TGCGCCAGCAGCCAAGATCGGGCAGGTACCTACGAGCAGTACTTC. The chain recombines TRBV4-3 with TRBJ2-7; D is ambiguous. V was cut by 0 bases and J by 2 bases, with 11 bases left in between. Looked up from germline, CDR1 is LGHNA and CDR2 is YSLEER. The CDR3 is made up of 15 amino acids.

The rearrangement links TRBV7-8 to TRBJ2-7; D gene unclear. Germline assignment: CDR1 SGHVS and CDR2 FQNEAQ. CDR3 size: 12 residues. V lost 5 bases, J lost 4 bases, and 9 bases lay in between. CDR3 in DNA: TGTGCCAGCAGCCCTCCCATGTACGAGCAGTACTTC. It yields the protein CASSPPMYEQYF.

There are a few counts of this clone. The V gene is TRBV7-9, the J gene TRBJ2-5; TRBD2 aligns across 7 bases. CDR1 and CDR2 (germline): SEHNR, FQNEAQ (reference sequence). The ends lost 9 bases at V and 5 bases at J; junction bases unmatched: 6. This CDR3 region has 12 residues. CDR3 sequence: CASGRGDETQYF. CDR3 DNA sequence: TGTGCCAGTGGCCGGGGGGACGAGACCCAGTACTTC.